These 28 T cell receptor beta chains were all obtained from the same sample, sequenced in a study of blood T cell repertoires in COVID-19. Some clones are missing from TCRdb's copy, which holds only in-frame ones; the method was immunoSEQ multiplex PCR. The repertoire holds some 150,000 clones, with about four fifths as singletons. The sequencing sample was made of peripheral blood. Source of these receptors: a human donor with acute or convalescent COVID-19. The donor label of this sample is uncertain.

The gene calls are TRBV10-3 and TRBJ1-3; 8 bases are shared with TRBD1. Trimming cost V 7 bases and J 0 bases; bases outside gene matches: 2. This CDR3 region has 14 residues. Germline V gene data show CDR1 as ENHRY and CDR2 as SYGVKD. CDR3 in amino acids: CAITQGDSGNTIYF. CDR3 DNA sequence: TGTGCCATCACACAGGGGGACTCTGGAAACACCATATATTTT.

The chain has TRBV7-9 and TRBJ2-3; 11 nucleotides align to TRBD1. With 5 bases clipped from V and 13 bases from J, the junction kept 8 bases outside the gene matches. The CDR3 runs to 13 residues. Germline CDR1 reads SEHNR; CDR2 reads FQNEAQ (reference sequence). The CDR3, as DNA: TGTGCCAGCAGCCAGACGGACAGGGGGCGGGAGTATTTT. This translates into CASSQTDRGREYF. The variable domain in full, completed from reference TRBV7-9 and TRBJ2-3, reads DTGVSQNPRHKITKRGQNVTFRCDPISEHNRLYWYRQTLGQGPEFLTYFQNEAQLEKSRLLSDRFSAERPKGSFSTLEIQRTEQGDSAMYLCASSQTDRGREYFGPGTRLTVL.

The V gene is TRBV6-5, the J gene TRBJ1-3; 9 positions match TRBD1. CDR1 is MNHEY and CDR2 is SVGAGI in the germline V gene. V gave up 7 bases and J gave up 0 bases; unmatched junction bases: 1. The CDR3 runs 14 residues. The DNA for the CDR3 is TGTGCCAGCAAGGACAGGGGCTCTGGAAACACCATATATTTT. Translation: CASKDRGSGNTIYF.

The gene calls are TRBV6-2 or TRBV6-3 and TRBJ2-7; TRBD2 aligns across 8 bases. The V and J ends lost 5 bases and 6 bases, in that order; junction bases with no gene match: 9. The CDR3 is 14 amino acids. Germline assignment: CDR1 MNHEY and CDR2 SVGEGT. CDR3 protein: CASSDALRGGEQYV. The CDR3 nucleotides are TGTGCCAGCAGTGACGCGTTACGGGGGGGCGAGCAGTACGTC.

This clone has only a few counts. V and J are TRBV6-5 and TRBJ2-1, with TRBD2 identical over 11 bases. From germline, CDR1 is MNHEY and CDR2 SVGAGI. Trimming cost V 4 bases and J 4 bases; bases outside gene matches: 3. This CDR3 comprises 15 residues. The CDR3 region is CASSSSGGLYNEQFF. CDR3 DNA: TGTGCCAGCAGTTCTAGCGGGGGGCTATACAATGAGCAGTTCTTC.

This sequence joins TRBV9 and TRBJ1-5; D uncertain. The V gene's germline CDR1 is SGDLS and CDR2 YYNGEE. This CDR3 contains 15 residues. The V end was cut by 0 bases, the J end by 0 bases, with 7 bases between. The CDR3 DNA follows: TGTGCCAGCAGCGTAGCGGGTTATAGCAATCAGCCCCAGCATTTT. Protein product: CASSVAGYSNQPQHF.

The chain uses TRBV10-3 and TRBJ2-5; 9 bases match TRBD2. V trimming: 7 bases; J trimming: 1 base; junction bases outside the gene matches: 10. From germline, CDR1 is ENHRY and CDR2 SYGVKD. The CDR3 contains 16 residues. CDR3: CAIKGDGGGGQETQYF. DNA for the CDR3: TGTGCCATCAAGGGTGATGGCGGGGGGGGCCAAGAGACCCAGTACTTC.

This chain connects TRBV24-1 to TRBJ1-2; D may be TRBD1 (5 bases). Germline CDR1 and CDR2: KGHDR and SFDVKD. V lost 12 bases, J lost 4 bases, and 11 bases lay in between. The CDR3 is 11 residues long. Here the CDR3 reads CAEWGAYGYTF. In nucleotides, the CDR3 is TGTGCCGAATGGGGCGCCTATGGCTACACCTTC.

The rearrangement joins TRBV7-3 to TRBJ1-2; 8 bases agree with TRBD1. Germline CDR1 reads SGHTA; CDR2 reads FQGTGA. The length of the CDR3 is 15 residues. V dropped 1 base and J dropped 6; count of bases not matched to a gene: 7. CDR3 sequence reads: CASSLKTGGVDGYTF. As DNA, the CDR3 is TGTGCCAGCAGCTTAAAAACAGGGGGTGTTGATGGCTACACCTTC.

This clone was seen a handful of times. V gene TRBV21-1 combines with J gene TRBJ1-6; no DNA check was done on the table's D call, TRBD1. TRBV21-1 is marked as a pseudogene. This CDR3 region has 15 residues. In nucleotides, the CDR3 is TGTGCCAGCAGCAAAGAAGAACAGGATAATTCACCCCTCCACTTT. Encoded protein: CASSKEEQDNSPLHF.

CDR3 coding DNA: TGTGCCAGCAGCTTCCCGGGACAGGGATTAAATGGCTACACCTTC. It codes for CASSFPGQGLNGYTF. This chain connects TRBV13 to TRBJ1-2; 9 nucleotides agree with TRBD1. The CDR3 has 15 residues. Germline CDR1 is PRHDT and CDR2 is FYEKMQ (reference sequence). The V segment lost 3 bases and the J segment 6 bases; nucleotides outside the gene matches: 8.

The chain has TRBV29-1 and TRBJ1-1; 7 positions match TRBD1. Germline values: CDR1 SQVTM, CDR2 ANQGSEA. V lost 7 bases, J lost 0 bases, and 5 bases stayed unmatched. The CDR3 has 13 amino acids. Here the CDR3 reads CSAAGQMNTEAFF. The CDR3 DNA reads TGCAGCGCCGCGGGACAGATGAACACTGAAGCTTTCTTT.

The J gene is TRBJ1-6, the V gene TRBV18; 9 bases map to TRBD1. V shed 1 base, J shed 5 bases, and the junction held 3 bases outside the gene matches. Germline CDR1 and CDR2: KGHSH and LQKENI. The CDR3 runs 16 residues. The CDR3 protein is CASSPRDRENNSPLHF. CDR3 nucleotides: TGTGCCAGCTCACCACGGGACAGGGAAAATAATTCACCCCTCCACTTT.

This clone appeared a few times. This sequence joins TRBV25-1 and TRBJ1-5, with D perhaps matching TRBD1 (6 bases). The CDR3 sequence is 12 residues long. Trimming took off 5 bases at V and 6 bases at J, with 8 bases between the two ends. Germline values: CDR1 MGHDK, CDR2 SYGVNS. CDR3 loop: CASSTGSQPQHF. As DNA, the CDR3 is TGTGCCAGCAGTACAGGGAGTCAGCCCCAGCATTTT.

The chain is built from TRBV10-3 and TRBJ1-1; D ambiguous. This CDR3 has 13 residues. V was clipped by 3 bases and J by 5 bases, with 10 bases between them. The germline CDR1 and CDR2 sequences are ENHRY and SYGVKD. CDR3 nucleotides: TGTGCCATCAGTGACTCTACGAAGACTGAAGCTTTCTTT. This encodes CAISDSTKTEAFF.

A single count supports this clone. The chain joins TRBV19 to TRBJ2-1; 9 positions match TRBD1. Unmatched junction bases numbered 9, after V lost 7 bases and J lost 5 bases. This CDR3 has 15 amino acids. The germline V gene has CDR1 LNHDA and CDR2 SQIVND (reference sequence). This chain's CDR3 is CASTYRGRTDNEQFF. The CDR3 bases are TGTGCCAGTACTTACAGGGGGCGGACGGACAATGAGCAGTTCTTC.

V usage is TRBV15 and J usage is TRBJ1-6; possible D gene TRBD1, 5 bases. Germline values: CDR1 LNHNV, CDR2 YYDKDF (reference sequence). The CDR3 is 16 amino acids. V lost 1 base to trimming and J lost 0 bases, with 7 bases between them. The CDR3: CATSRGRGSYNSPLHF. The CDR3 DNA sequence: TGTGCCACCAGCAGAGGAAGGGGCTCCTATAATTCACCCCTCCACTTT.

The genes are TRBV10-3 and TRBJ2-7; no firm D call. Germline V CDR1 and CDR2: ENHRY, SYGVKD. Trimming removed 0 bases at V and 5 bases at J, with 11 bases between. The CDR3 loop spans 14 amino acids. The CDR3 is CAISESLGTHEQYF. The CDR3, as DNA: TGTGCCATCAGTGAGTCTCTGGGCACCCACGAGCAGTACTTC.

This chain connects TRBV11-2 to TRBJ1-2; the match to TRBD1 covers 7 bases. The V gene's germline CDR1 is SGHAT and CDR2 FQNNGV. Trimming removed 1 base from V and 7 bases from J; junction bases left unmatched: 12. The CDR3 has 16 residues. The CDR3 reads CASSLALQGGASGYTF. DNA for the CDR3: TGTGCCAGCAGCTTAGCCCTTCAAGGGGGCGCGAGTGGCTACACCTTC.

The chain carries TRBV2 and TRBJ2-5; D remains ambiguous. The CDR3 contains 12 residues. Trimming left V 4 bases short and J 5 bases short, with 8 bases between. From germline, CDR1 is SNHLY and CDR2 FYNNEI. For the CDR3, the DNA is TGTGCCAGCAGTGGGAGTTGGGAGACCCAGTACTTC. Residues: CASSGSWETQYF.

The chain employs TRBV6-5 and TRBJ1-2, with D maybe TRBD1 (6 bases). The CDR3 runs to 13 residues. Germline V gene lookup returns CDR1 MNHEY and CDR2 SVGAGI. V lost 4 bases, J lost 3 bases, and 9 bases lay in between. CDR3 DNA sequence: TGTGCCAGCAGTTTGAACAGGGACTATGGCTACACCTTC. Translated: CASSLNRDYGYTF.

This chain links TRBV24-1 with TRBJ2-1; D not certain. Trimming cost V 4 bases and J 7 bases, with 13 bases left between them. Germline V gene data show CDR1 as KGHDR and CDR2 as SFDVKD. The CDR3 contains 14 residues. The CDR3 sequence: CATSDRTLVNEQFF. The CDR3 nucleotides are TGTGCCACCAGTGACCGAACCCTAGTGAATGAGCAGTTCTTC.

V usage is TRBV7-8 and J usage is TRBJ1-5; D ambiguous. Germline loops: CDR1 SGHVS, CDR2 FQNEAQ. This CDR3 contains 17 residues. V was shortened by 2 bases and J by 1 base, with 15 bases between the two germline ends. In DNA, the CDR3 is TGTGCCAGCAGCTTATTATCGGGGAGCGAAAGCAATCAGCCCCAGCATTTT. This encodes CASSLLSGSESNQPQHF.

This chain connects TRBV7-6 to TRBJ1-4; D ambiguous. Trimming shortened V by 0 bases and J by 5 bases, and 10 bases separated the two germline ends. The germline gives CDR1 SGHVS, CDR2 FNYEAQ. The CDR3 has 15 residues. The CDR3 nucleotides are TGTGCCAGCAGCTTAGCGGGCCAGTCGAATGAAAAACTGTTTTTT. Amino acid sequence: CASSLAGQSNEKLFF.

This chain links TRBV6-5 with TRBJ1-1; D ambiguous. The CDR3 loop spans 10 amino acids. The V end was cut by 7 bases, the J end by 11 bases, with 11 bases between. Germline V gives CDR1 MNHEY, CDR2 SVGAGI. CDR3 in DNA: TGTGCCAGCAACCTCTCTAGGGCTTTCTTT. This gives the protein CASNLSRAFF.

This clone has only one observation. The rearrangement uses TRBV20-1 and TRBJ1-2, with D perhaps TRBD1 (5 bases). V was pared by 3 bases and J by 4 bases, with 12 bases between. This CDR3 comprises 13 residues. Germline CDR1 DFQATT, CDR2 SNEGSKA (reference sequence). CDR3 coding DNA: TGCAGTGCTAGTAAAAGACAGCTCTATGGCTACACCTTC. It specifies CSASKRQLYGYTF.

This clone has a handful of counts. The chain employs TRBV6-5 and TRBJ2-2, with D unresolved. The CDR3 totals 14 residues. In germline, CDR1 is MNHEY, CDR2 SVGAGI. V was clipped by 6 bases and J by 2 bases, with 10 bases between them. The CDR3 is CASRLNTNTGELFF. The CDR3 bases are TGTGCCAGCAGGTTGAACACAAACACCGGGGAGCTGTTTTTT.

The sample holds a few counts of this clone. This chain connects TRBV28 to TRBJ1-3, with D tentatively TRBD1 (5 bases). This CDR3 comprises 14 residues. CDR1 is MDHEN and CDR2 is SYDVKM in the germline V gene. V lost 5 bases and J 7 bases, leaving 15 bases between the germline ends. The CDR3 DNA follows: TGTGCCAGCAGTAACGGAGGGGTTGGCAACACCATATATTTT. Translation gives CASSNGGVGNTIYF. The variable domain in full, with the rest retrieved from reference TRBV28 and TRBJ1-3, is DVKVTQSSRYLVKRTGEKVFLECVQDMDHENMFWYRQDPGLGLRLIYFSYDVKMKEKGDIPEGYSVSREKKERFSLILESASTNQTSMYLCASSNGGVGNTIYFGEGSWLTVV.